Listed here are 31 T cell receptor beta chains from one sample, sequenced in a study of cytomegalovirus exposure and HLA in healthy donors. 13 Jbeta primers and 60 Vbeta primers were used for the PCR. Assay used: immunoSEQ multiplex PCR; TCRdb lists only in-frame clones, some missing. The table lists 95,000 to 110,000 clones, less than 80% of them singletons. Sequences were obtained from PBMCs. The receptors shown here come from a man under 40 in good health and CMV-seronegative.

The V and J genes are TRBV14 and TRBJ2-7; tentative D call: TRBD2 (6 bases). Between the trimmed V and J ends, which lost 1 base and 3 bases, there was a span of 16 bases. Germline V gene lookup returns CDR1 SGHDN and CDR2 FVKESK. The CDR3 totals 16 residues. For the CDR3, the DNA is TGTGCCAGCAGCCAAGGAGATCCAGCGGGCCTCTACGAGCAGTACTTC. Its protein is CASSQGDPAGLYEQYF.

The chain links TRBV27 to TRBJ2-1; 7 bases map to TRBD1. The junction had 3 bases not matched to a gene; V was cut back by 7 bases and J by 0 bases. CDR1 and CDR2 from the germline V gene are MNHEY and SMNVEV (reference sequence). This CDR3 is built from 14 residues. The CDR3 nucleotides are TGTGCCAGCACGACAGGGTTCTCCTACAATGAGCAGTTCTTC. Translation gives CASTTGFSYNEQFF.

The chain carries TRBV28 and TRBJ2-6; 10 nucleotides line up with TRBD1. There are 19 residues in the CDR3. From germline, CDR1 is MDHEN and CDR2 SYDVKM. The trim removed 3 bases at V and 0 bases at J, leaving 8 bases unmatched. CDR3 residues: CASSFRDRGSISGANVLTF. For the CDR3, the DNA is TGTGCCAGCAGTTTCCGGGACAGGGGCTCTATCTCTGGGGCCAACGTCCTGACTTTC.

J is TRBJ1-1 and V is TRBV5-1; D possibly corresponds to TRBD1 (5 bases). This CDR3 spans 20 amino acids. V was trimmed by 1 base and J by 0 bases, leaving 25 bases between them. The germline gives CDR1 SGHRS, CDR2 YFSETQ. CDR3 nucleotide sequence: TGCGCCAGCAGCTTGAGGTCCGGGACTACCAGGGCACCAGTGAACACTGAAGCTTTCTTT. This sequence encodes CASSLRSGTTRAPVNTEAFF.

This clone was found a few times. This sequence joins TRBV28 and TRBJ2-3, with TRBD1 identical over 7 bases. V lost 6 bases to trimming and J lost 6 bases; unmatched junction nucleotides: 6. Germline assignment: CDR1 MDHEN and CDR2 SYDVKM. The CDR3 is 13 amino acids. CDR3 residues: CASRQGGSDTQYF. The CDR3 DNA is TGTGCCAGCAGGCAAGGGGGCAGCGATACGCAGTATTTT. The complete variable domain, with remaining parts taken from reference TRBV28 and TRBJ2-3, reads DVKVTQSSRYLVKRTGEKVFLECVQDMDHENMFWYRQDPGLGLRLIYFSYDVKMKEKGDIPEGYSVSREKKERFSLILESASTNQTSMYLCASRQGGSDTQYFGPGTRLTVL.

V is TRBV19 and J is TRBJ2-2; maybe TRBD1 (7 bases). V was trimmed by 6 bases and J by 1 base, leaving 9 bases between them. CDR1 LNHDA and CDR2 SQIVND come from the germline V gene (reference sequence). The length of the CDR3 is 14 residues. CDR3 sequence: CASRRDRNTGELFF. The CDR3, as DNA: TGTGCCAGTAGGCGGGACAGGAACACCGGGGAGCTGTTTTTT.

In regard to this clone: Other DNA sequences within the sample encode an identical CDR3. The CDR3 sequence: CASSVVRPGQGVGYTF. CDR3 nucleotide sequence: TGCGCCAGCAGTGTCGTTCGACCGGGACAAGGGGTTGGCTACACCTTC. The chain joins TRBV10-2 to TRBJ1-2; TRBD1 is a possible D gene (6 bases). The germline CDR1 and CDR2 sequences are WSHSY and SAAADI. CDR3 length equals 16 residues. Deletions cut 4 bases from V and 7 bases from J, with 22 bases between.

Regarding this clone: Germline and junction disagree at one end, which may indicate a read error. The chain carries TRBV7-9 and TRBJ1-1, with unresolved D. This CDR3 has 13 amino acids. CDR1 and CDR2 from the germline V gene are SEHNR and FQNEAQ (reference sequence). CDR3 sequence: CSSSLTEPREAFF. The CDR3, as DNA: TGTTCCAGCAGCTTAACCGAACCGAGAGAAGCTTTCTTT.

The CDR3 DNA is TGTGCCAGCTCACCTCGCCGGGACACCTACGAGCAGTACTTC. Its translation: CASSPRRDTYEQYF. V is TRBV18 and J is TRBJ2-7; tentative D call: TRBD1 (6 bases). CDR1 is KGHSH and CDR2 is LQKENI in the germline V gene. Trimming shortened V by 3 bases and J by 2 bases, and 11 bases separated the two germline ends. The CDR3 contains 14 residues. The full variable domain, in which reference TRBV18 and TRBJ2-7 provide the parts outside the CDR3, is NAGVMQNPRHLVRRRGQEARLRCSPMKGHSHVYWYRQLPEEGLKFMVYLQKENIIDESGMPKERFSAEFPKEGPSILRIQQVVRGDSAAYFCASSPRRDTYEQYFGPGTRLTVT.

Only a few counts were recorded for this clone. The chain links TRBV5-1 to TRBJ1-1, with D possibly TRBD1 on 5 matching bases. Trimming took 4 bases from V and 4 from J, leaving 11 bases between them. Germline V CDR1 and CDR2: SGHRS, YFSETQ. This CDR3 contains 13 residues. The CDR3 coding sequence is TGCGCCAGCAGCCCTGGGGGGGGCACTGAAGCTTTCTTT. It encodes CASSPGGGTEAFF.

The rearrangement uses TRBV2 and TRBJ1-5; D gene uncertain. This CDR3 region has 13 residues. Trimming pared 5 bases from V and 4 bases from J, leaving 9 bases between. Germline V gives CDR1 SNHLY, CDR2 FYNNEI. CDR3 in amino acids: CASSQEKNQPQHF. The CDR3 bases are TGTGCCAGCAGTCAGGAAAAAAATCAGCCCCAGCATTTT.

The rearrangement joins TRBV10-3 to TRBJ1-2; 7 bases line up with TRBD1. CDR3 size: 15 residues. Germline CDR1 is ENHRY and CDR2 is SYGVKD. V shed 3 bases and J 4 bases; nucleotides not matched to a gene: 8. The DNA for the CDR3 is TGTGCCATCAGTGAAGGTCGGGGACAGACCTATGGCTACACCTTC. Translating it yields CAISEGRGQTYGYTF.

The count of this clone is one. The rearrangement uses TRBV5-5 and TRBJ2-2; D perhaps matches TRBD1 (5 bases). Trimming cost V 3 bases and J 2 bases, with 14 bases left between them. The germline gives CDR1 SGHKS, CDR2 YYEKEE (reference sequence). The CDR3 loop spans 16 amino acids. The CDR3 is CASSSSSGSNTGELFF. DNA for the CDR3: TGTGCCAGCAGCTCCTCCTCAGGGTCCAACACCGGGGAGCTGTTTTTT.

This chain joins TRBV7-9 and TRBJ2-5, with D maybe TRBD1 (5 bases). Trimming cost V 6 bases and J 5 bases, with 10 bases left between them. CDR1 is SEHNR and CDR2 is FQNEAQ in the germline V gene (reference sequence). This CDR3 spans 12 amino acids. The CDR3 is CASRGPVETQYF. As DNA, the CDR3 is TGTGCCAGCAGGGGGCCGGTGGAGACCCAGTACTTC.

This clone came up a few times. The V call is TRBV15, the J call TRBJ1-5, with 8 bases matching TRBD1. J lost 6 bases, V lost 0 bases, and 4 bases had no gene match. CDR1 LNHNV and CDR2 YYDKDF come from the germline V gene (reference sequence). CDR3 length equals 15 residues. DNA for the CDR3: TGTGCCACCAGCAGAGATCGGACAGGGTCTCAGCCCCAGCATTTT. This codes for CATSRDRTGSQPQHF.

This clone was picked up one time. V usage is TRBV2 and J usage is TRBJ2-3; D is perhaps TRBD2 (5 bases). Germline CDR1 SNHLY, CDR2 FYNNEI. Trimming pared 2 bases from V and 5 bases from J, leaving 23 bases between. There are 18 residues in the CDR3. DNA for the CDR3: TGTGCCAGCAGTGAAAACTCCGGCCTAGCCACAATATTAGATACGCAGTATTTT. Residues: CASSENSGLATILDTQYF.

This chain joins TRBV10-3 and TRBJ2-7; a possible D gene is TRBD2 (6 bases). CDR1 is ENHRY and CDR2 is SYGVKD in the germline V gene. The CDR3 extends over 12 amino acids. V lost 10 bases and J lost 0, with 10 bases in between. The CDR3 protein is CASGGSSYEQYF. The CDR3 DNA is TGTGCCAGCGGAGGGAGCTCCTACGAGCAGTACTTC.

This clone was seen many times. This chain joins TRBV6-1 and TRBJ1-1; D remains unclear. CDR1 and CDR2 from the germline V gene are MNHNS and SASEGT. This CDR3 spans 13 amino acids. V dropped 5 bases and J dropped 7 bases, with 14 bases sitting between them. CDR3 DNA sequence: TGTGCCAGCAGTACTAGGGTGAGGGATGAAGCTTTCTTT. The encoded protein is CASSTRVRDEAFF.

This rearrangement joins TRBV4-1 to TRBJ1-5, with 9 nucleotides matching TRBD1. Germline-derived CDR1 and CDR2 are MGHRA and YSYEKL. V was clipped by 4 bases and J by 7 bases; unmatched bases: 11. The CDR3 sequence is 16 residues long. CDR3 sequence (DNA): TGCGCCAGCAGCCCCCTAGTGGGACAGGGCAGACAGCCCCAGCATTTT. Amino acids: CASSPLVGQGRQPQHF.

The chain joins TRBV7-9 to TRBJ1-1, with 8 bases aligning to TRBD1. This CDR3 has 15 amino acids. CDR1 is SEHNR, CDR2 FQNEAQ, per germline (reference sequence). The V and J ends lost 1 base and 1 base, in that order; junction bases with no gene match: 2. Here the CDR3 DNA reads TGTGCCAGCAGCTTAGGGGGACAGGCGAACACTGAAGCTTTCTTT. Its protein product is CASSLGGQANTEAFF.

The chain links TRBV7-9 to TRBJ2-3; tentative D call: TRBD1 (5 bases). The V end was cut by 5 bases, the J end by 0 bases, with 15 bases between. CDR3 size: 16 residues. Germline CDR1 reads SEHNR; CDR2 reads FQNEAQ (reference sequence). The CDR3 DNA reads TGTGCCAGCAGCCCTCCCTTTCGACAGAGCACAGATACGCAGTATTTT. Its protein product is CASSPPFRQSTDTQYF. Drawing the rest from reference TRBV7-9 and TRBJ2-3, the complete variable domain is DTGVSQNPRHKITKRGQNVTFRCDPISEHNRLYWYRQTLGQGPEFLTYFQNEAQLEKSRLLSDRFSAERPKGSFSTLEIQRTEQGDSAMYLCASSPPFRQSTDTQYFGPGTRLTVL.

V is TRBV10-3 and J is TRBJ2-7; 8 bases line up with TRBD2. Losses at the gene ends were 6 bases for V and 3 bases for J; bases not matched to a gene: 34. Germline CDR1 and CDR2: ENHRY and SYGVKD. CDR3 length: 23 residues. The CDR3 DNA is TGTGCCATCAGAGCGGTGGGTGGGGACGGGGCTAGCGGGTCCCTTAATAGCAACTACGAGCAGTACTTC. Translation: CAIRAVGGDGASGSLNSNYEQYF.

The gene calls are TRBV2 and TRBJ2-1, with 10 bases matching TRBD2. CDR3 length: 14 residues. Looked up from germline, CDR1 is SNHLY and CDR2 is FYNNEI. V lost 6 bases, J lost 9 bases, and 8 bases stayed unmatched. CDR3 sequence reads: CASRKGLALSEQFF. CDR3 bases: TGTGCCAGCAGGAAGGGACTAGCGCTCAGTGAGCAGTTCTTC. The full variable domain, in which reference TRBV2 and TRBJ2-1 provide the parts outside the CDR3, is EPEVTQTPSHQVTQMGQEVILRCVPISNHLYFYWYRQILGQKVEFLVSFYNNEISEKSEIFDDQFSVERPDGSNFTLKIRSTKLEDSAMYFCASRKGLALSEQFFGPGTRLTVL.

As to this clone: Distinct nucleotide sequences in the sample also encode this CDR3. The genes are TRBV9 and TRBJ2-2, with TRBD2 identical over 8 bases. The germline gives CDR1 SGDLS, CDR2 YYNGEE. V lost 0 bases, J lost 1 base, and 2 bases stayed unmatched. This CDR3 is built from 16 residues. CDR3: CASSVGAGGNTGELFF. In DNA form, the CDR3 reads TGTGCCAGCAGCGTAGGTGCGGGGGGGAACACCGGGGAGCTGTTTTTT.

The chain links TRBV5-4 to TRBJ1-2; 10 nucleotides match TRBD1. Germline trimming cut 4 bases from V and 8 bases from J; bases unmatched to any gene: 8. From germline, CDR1 is SGHNT and CDR2 YYREEE (reference sequence). The CDR3 is 14 amino acids. The CDR3 DNA is TGTGCCAGCAGCGGTGCCGGGACAGGGGTGGGCTACACCTTC. It specifies CASSGAGTGVGYTF.

This sequence joins TRBV6-6 and TRBJ2-3, with D perhaps TRBD1 (6 bases). CDR1 is MNHNY, CDR2 SVGAGI, per germline (reference sequence). The CDR3 runs 16 residues. V dropped 5 bases and J dropped 1 base, with 16 bases sitting between them. CDR3 bases: TGTGCCAGCAGTCCCCAGGGGTCTGGCGGCACAGATACGCAGTATTTT. It yields the protein CASSPQGSGGTDTQYF.

Comments on this clone: The junction departs from the called germline gene at one end, perhaps through a read error. In the same sample, other DNA sequences code for this CDR3. The J gene is TRBJ2-3, the V gene TRBV6-5, with 7 positions matching TRBD1. Germline V gives CDR1 MNHEY, CDR2 SVGAGI. CDR3 length equals 15 residues. The CDR3 DNA follows: TGTGCCAGCAGTTATACTAGTTTCGGGACAGATACACAGTATTTT. It yields the protein CASSYTSFGTDTQYF.

This chain connects TRBV7-9 to TRBJ1-2; unclear D gene. The V and J ends lost 5 bases and 13 bases respectively, with 17 bases between them. The germline V gene has CDR1 SEHNR and CDR2 FQNEAQ (reference sequence). This CDR3 contains 12 residues. The CDR3 here is CASSGDGRSVTF. CDR3 coding DNA: TGTGCCAGCAGCGGTGACGGCAGGTCGGTCACCTTC.

This clone was detected only a few times. V usage is TRBV4-1 and J usage is TRBJ2-3; D not resolved. CDR1 is MGHRA and CDR2 is YSYEKL in the germline V gene. Deletions cut 0 bases from V and 0 bases from J, with 10 bases between. This CDR3 region has 16 residues. The CDR3 loop reads CASSQDPVPSTDTQYF. The CDR3 DNA follows: TGCGCCAGCAGCCAAGATCCGGTCCCTAGCACAGATACGCAGTATTTT.

This clone was counted only a few times. The CDR3 nucleotides read TGTGCCTCCGGGACAGACTATGGCTACACCTTC. Translation: CASGTDYGYTF. This chain connects TRBV30 to TRBJ1-2, with 7 bases aligning to TRBD1. Germline lookup yields CDR1 GTSNPN and CDR2 SVGIG (reference sequence). J gave up 3 bases and V 7 bases, and 2 bases lay outside the gene matches. This CDR3 region has 11 residues.

V gene TRBV9 combines with J gene TRBJ1-4; D remains unclear. Germline V gene lookup returns CDR1 SGDLS and CDR2 YYNGEE. V shed 2 bases and J shed 2 bases, with 10 bases lying between them. The CDR3 is 15 residues long. The DNA for the CDR3 is TGTGCCAGCAGCGTCCAGGCGGGTACTAATGAAAAACTGTTTTTT. It encodes CASSVQAGTNEKLFF. The full variable domain, rest sourced from reference TRBV9 and TRBJ1-4, is DSGVTQTPKHLITATGQRVTLRCSPRSGDLSVYWYQQSLDQGLQFLIQYYNGEERAKGNILERFSAQQFPDLHSELNLSSLELGDSALYFCASSVQAGTNEKLFFGSGTQLSVL.